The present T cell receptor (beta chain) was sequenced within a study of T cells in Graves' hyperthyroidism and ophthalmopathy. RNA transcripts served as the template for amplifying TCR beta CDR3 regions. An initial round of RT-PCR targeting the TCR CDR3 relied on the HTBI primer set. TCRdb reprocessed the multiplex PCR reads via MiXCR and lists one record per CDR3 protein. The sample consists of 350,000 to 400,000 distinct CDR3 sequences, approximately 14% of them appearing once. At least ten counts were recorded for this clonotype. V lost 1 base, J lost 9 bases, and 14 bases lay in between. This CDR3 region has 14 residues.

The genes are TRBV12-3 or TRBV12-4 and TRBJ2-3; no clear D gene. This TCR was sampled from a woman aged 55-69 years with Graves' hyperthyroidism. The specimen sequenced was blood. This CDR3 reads CASSLGSSLITQYF. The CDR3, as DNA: TGTGCCAGCAGTTTAGGGAGTAGCCTGATCACGCAGTATTTT.